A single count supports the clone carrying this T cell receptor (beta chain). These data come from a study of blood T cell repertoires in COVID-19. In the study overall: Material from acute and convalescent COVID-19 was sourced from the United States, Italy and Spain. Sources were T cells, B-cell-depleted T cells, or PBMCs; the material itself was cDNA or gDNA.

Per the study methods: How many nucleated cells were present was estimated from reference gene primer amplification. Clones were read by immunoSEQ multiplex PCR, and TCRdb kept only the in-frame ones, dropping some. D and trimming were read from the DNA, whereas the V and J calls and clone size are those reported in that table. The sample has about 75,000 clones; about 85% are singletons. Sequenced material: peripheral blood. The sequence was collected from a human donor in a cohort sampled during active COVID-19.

CDR3 region: CASSTWSRGGPQETQYF. The CDR3 bases are TGTGCCAGCAGCACCTGGTCGCGCGGGGGGCCACAAGAGACCCAGTACTTC. The chain recombines TRBV13 with TRBJ2-5, with TRBD2 matching 8 bases. Germline V CDR1 and CDR2: PRHDT, FYEKMQ (reference sequence). The CDR3 length is 17 residues. After removal of 5 bases from V and 2 bases from J, the junction contained 13 bases not matched to a gene.